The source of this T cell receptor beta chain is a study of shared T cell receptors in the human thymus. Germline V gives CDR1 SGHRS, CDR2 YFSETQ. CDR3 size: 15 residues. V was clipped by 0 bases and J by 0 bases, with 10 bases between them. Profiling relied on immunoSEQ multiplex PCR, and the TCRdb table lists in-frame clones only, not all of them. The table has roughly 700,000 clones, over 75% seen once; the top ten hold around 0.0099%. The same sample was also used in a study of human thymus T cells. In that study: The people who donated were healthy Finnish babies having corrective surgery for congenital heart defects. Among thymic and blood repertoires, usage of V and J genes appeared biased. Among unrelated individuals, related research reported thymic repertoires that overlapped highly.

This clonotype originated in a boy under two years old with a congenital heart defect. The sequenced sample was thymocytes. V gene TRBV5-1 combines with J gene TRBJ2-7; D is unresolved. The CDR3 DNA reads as TGCGCCAGCAGCTTGGAATCGCCGAGCTCCTACGAGCAGTACTTC. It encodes CASSLESPSSYEQYF.